Below are 10 T cell receptor beta chains sequenced from a single sample in a study of brain T cells in children with intractable seizures. Assay: immunoSEQ multiplex PCR; the TCRdb copy retains only in-frame clones and omits some. This sample has 340,000 or so clones, with 93% found just once. As to time point: blood from clinic visit 5 months post-surgery; TSC patient then seizure free. Sequences were derived from peripheral blood, sampled 4 to 6 months after surgery. The receptors stem from a boy under three years old with tuberous sclerosis and intractable seizures.

The rearrangement links TRBV4-1 to TRBJ1-1; a possible D gene is TRBD1 (5 bases). The V gene's germline CDR1 is MGHRA and CDR2 YSYEKL. Trimming left V 1 base short and J 10 bases short, with 22 bases between. The CDR3 has 16 amino acids. Here the CDR3 reads CASSQVQYGTSERAFF. Here the CDR3 DNA reads TGCGCCAGCAGCCAAGTCCAATACGGGACCTCGGAAAGAGCTTTCTTT.

This rearrangement joins TRBV6-5 to TRBJ1-1; D is unclear. This CDR3 has 16 amino acids. CDR1 and CDR2 (germline): MNHEY, SVGAGI. Trimming removed 0 bases at V and 4 bases at J, with 15 bases between. Here the CDR3 reads CASSYSTKGTATEAFF. The DNA of the CDR3 is TGTGCCAGCAGTTACTCGACAAAGGGCACGGCCACTGAAGCTTTCTTT.

This clone was detected once. The chain is built from TRBV18 and TRBJ1-2; TRBD1 might be the D (6 bases). V was trimmed by 6 bases and J by 0 bases, leaving 14 bases between them. The CDR3 extends over 15 amino acids. Per the germline V gene, CDR1 is KGHSH and CDR2 is LQKENI. In DNA, the CDR3 is TGTGCCAGCTCCCATGGACAGAGACCTAACTATGGCTACACCTTC. Its translation is CASSHGQRPNYGYTF.

This clone was observed once. The gene calls are TRBV11-2 and TRBJ2-3, with TRBD1 matching over 8 bases. This CDR3 spans 15 amino acids. V shed 7 bases, J shed 2 bases, and the junction held 8 bases outside the gene matches. Looked up from germline, CDR1 is SGHAT and CDR2 is FQNNGV. CDR3 residues: CASTPGQGYTDTQYF. In DNA, the CDR3 is TGTGCCAGCACCCCCGGACAGGGTTACACAGATACGCAGTATTTT.

The gene calls are TRBV9 and TRBJ2-2, with 8 bases matching TRBD2. The CDR3 totals 17 residues. Trimming cost V 0 bases and J 4 bases; bases outside gene matches: 8. Germline CDR1 and CDR2: SGDLS and YYNGEE. Here the CDR3 reads CASSVAGGLESTGELFF. The CDR3 bases are TGTGCCAGCAGCGTAGCGGGAGGGCTAGAGAGCACCGGGGAGCTGTTTTTT.

The rearrangement joins TRBV6-6 to TRBJ1-1; D uncertain. Germline CDR1 MNHNY, CDR2 SVGAGI (reference sequence). The CDR3 has 13 amino acids. The V end lost 2 bases, the J end lost 4 bases, and 8 bases lay between the germline ends. CDR3 residues: CASSYGEFTEAFF. CDR3 DNA sequence: TGTGCCAGCAGTTACGGGGAATTCACTGAAGCTTTCTTT.

A remark on this clone: In the same sample, other DNA sequences code for this CDR3. The gene calls are TRBV3-1 (or the pseudogene TRBV3-2) and TRBJ2-1; D gene unclear. The germline CDR1 and CDR2 sequences are LGHDT and YNNKEL (reference sequence). The CDR3 extends over 12 amino acids. Trimming stripped 1 base from V and 4 bases from J, with 2 bases between. CDR3 loop: CASSQVYNEQFF. As DNA, the CDR3 is TGTGCCAGCAGCCAAGTTTACAATGAGCAGTTCTTC.

The chain carries TRBV27 and TRBJ2-2; 8 bases agree with TRBD2. Trimming took 5 bases from V and 4 from J; bases not matched to a gene: 6. The CDR3 contains 15 residues. Looked up from germline, CDR1 is MNHEY and CDR2 is SMNVEV (reference sequence). CDR3 sequence: CASSVAGPVTGELFF. For the CDR3, the DNA is TGTGCCAGCAGTGTAGCGGGGCCGGTCACCGGGGAGCTGTTTTTT.

This sequence joins TRBV9 and TRBJ2-3; 9 bases line up with TRBD2. CDR3 length: 15 residues. V was clipped by 0 bases and J by 4 bases; unmatched bases: 3. Germline loops: CDR1 SGDLS, CDR2 YYNGEE. The CDR3 bases are TGTGCCAGCAGCGTAGCTAGCGGGGATGCAGATACGCAGTATTTT. Its protein is CASSVASGDADTQYF.

J is TRBJ2-1 and V is TRBV24-1, with 9 bases lining up with TRBD1. The CDR3 consists of 15 residues. V gave up 3 bases and J gave up 6 bases; unmatched junction bases: 5. Germline V CDR1 and CDR2: KGHDR, SFDVKD. CDR3 region: CATSDAGTGFNEQFF. Written as DNA, the CDR3 is TGTGCCACCAGTGATGCCGGGACAGGGTTCAATGAGCAGTTCTTC.